The 21 T cell receptor beta chains given below trace back to one sample, sequenced in a study of blood T cell repertoires in COVID-19. Libraries were prepared by immunoSEQ multiplex PCR; TCRdb keeps only in-frame clonotypes and omits some of them. The sample has more than 65,000 clones, approximately 90% seen once. The sequencing input was peripheral blood. These receptors all stem from a human donor in a cohort sampled during active COVID-19.

This sequence joins TRBV4-3 and TRBJ1-6; D is unresolved. This CDR3 has 15 residues. Looked up from germline, CDR1 is LGHNA and CDR2 is YSLEER. The V and J ends lost 6 bases and 0 bases respectively, with 9 bases between them. The CDR3 here is CASSESSSYNSPLHF. As DNA, the CDR3 is TGCGCCAGCAGTGAATCTAGCTCCTATAATTCACCCCTCCACTTT.

The chain carries TRBV24-1 and TRBJ1-2; D not resolved. CDR3 length: 13 amino acids. Per germline, CDR1 KGHDR and CDR2 SFDVKD. V gave up 5 bases and J gave up 0 bases, with 6 bases separating them. CDR3 DNA sequence: TGTGCCACCAGTGCCCCTACTAACTATGGCTACACCTTC. Its protein product is CATSAPTNYGYTF.

The J gene is TRBJ1-2, the V gene TRBV9; D perhaps matches TRBD1 (6 bases). The V and J ends lost 1 base and 2 bases respectively, with 9 bases between them. CDR1 is SGDLS, CDR2 YYNGEE, per germline. This CDR3 spans 14 amino acids. CDR3 DNA: TGTGCCAGCAGCGTATATGGACAGAACTATGGCTACACCTTC. Its translation is CASSVYGQNYGYTF.

V gene TRBV29-1 combines with J gene TRBJ1-2; D may be TRBD1 (5 bases). Germline lookup yields CDR1 SQVTM and CDR2 ANQGSEA. The CDR3 length is 13 residues. V lost 8 bases and J lost 5, with 18 bases in between. CDR3 nucleotide sequence: TGCAGCTCCCCCGCCTGGGGGGGTTATGGCTACACCTTC. Amino acid sequence: CSSPAWGGYGYTF.

This clone was seen a single time. The genes are TRBV7-2 and TRBJ2-7, with D unclear. Per germline, CDR1 SGHTA and CDR2 FQGNSA. V was clipped by 6 bases and J by 5 bases, with 20 bases between them. The CDR3 covers 15 residues. For the CDR3, the DNA is TGTGCCAGCAGTTACGGGTTCCCCTCGACCGACGAGCAGTACTTC. Translated: CASSYGFPSTDEQYF.

The chain is built from TRBV3-1 (or the pseudogene TRBV3-2) and TRBJ1-2; D uncertain. CDR3 length: 20 amino acids. Trimming left V 4 bases short and J 4 bases short, with 31 bases between. The germline V gene has CDR1 LGHDT and CDR2 YNNKEL (reference sequence). In nucleotides, the CDR3 is TGTGCCAGCAGCCTTAAAGGAGCTAGGTTGAGAGGTCTCTCTCCCTATGGCTACACCTTC. This gives the protein CASSLKGARLRGLSPYGYTF.

V gene TRBV11-2 combines with J gene TRBJ1-6, with a tentative D call TRBD1 (6 bases). Trimming pared 1 base from V and 4 bases from J, leaving 17 bases between. Germline V gene data show CDR1 as SGHAT and CDR2 as FQNNGV. The CDR3 loop spans 18 amino acids. The DNA for the CDR3 is TGTGCCAGCAGCTTAGCCCGCAACGAACAGGGATATAATTCACCCCTCCACTTT. It translates to CASSLARNEQGYNSPLHF.

J is TRBJ1-2 and V is TRBV3-1 (or the pseudogene TRBV3-2), with 7 bases that match TRBD1. The CDR3 has 15 amino acids. Germline V gives CDR1 LGHDT, CDR2 YNNKEL (reference sequence). The junction had 9 bases not matched to a gene; V was cut back by 4 bases and J by 4 bases. CDR3 region: CASSLTVGTVYGYTF. DNA for the CDR3: TGTGCCAGCAGCCTTACGGTTGGGACAGTCTATGGCTACACCTTC.

V is TRBV5-1 and J is TRBJ2-7; tentative D call: TRBD2 (6 bases). V lost 1 base to trimming and J lost 3 bases, with 14 bases between them. The germline V gene encodes CDR1 SGHRS and CDR2 YFSETQ. This CDR3 is built from 15 residues. The CDR3 sequence is CASSLIGGYFYEQYF. The CDR3 nucleotides read TGCGCCAGCAGCTTGATCGGAGGGTACTTCTACGAGCAGTACTTC.

The V gene is TRBV11-1, the J gene TRBJ2-5, with a tentative D call TRBD2 (5 bases). V was shortened by 0 bases and J by 1 base, with 9 bases between the two germline ends. Germline values: CDR1 SGHAT, CDR2 FQDESV (reference sequence). The CDR3 length is 15 residues. The CDR3 sequence is CASSLALATQETQYF. CDR3 in DNA: TGTGCCAGCAGCTTAGCGTTAGCGACCCAAGAGACCCAGTACTTC.

The V call is TRBV4-1, the J call TRBJ1-1; TRBD1 aligns across 7 bases. The CDR3 has 15 amino acids. Germline assignment: CDR1 MGHRA and CDR2 YSYEKL. V trimming: 1 base; J trimming: 3 bases; junction bases outside the gene matches: 5. The CDR3 bases are TGCGCCAGCAGCCAAGCAGGGGGTCGGGACACTGAAGCTTTCTTT. Translating gives CASSQAGGRDTEAFF.

The J gene is TRBJ1-2, the V gene TRBV4-1; D possibly corresponds to TRBD1 (5 bases). From germline, CDR1 is MGHRA and CDR2 YSYEKL. V was trimmed by 4 bases and J by 6 bases, leaving 18 bases between them. CDR3 length: 15 amino acids. CDR3 sequence: CASSPFPRVSNGYTF. CDR3 DNA sequence: TGCGCCAGCAGCCCCTTTCCCAGGGTCAGTAATGGCTACACCTTC.

V and J are TRBV9 and TRBJ1-4; perhaps TRBD1 as D (5 bases). CDR1 is SGDLS, CDR2 YYNGEE, per germline. Trimming took off 3 bases at V and 8 bases at J, with 17 bases between the two ends. The CDR3 runs 15 residues. CDR3 protein: CASSGTDINTEKLFF. CDR3 coding DNA: TGTGCCAGCAGCGGGACGGACATAAATACCGAAAAACTGTTTTTT.

This chain uses TRBV5-1 with TRBJ2-7; 9 nucleotides agree with TRBD1. V was pared by 1 base and J by 2 bases, with 7 bases of the junction left unmatched. Germline V lookup: CDR1 SGHRS, CDR2 YFSETQ. This CDR3 has 16 residues. CDR3 amino acids: CASSLPLDRGAYEQYF. DNA for the CDR3: TGCGCCAGCAGCTTGCCGTTGGACAGGGGAGCCTACGAGCAGTACTTC.

The CDR3 nucleotides read TGTGCCAGTAGTATGACAGGTTGGGAAGGCTACACCTTC. It encodes CASSMTGWEGYTF. The gene calls are TRBV19 and TRBJ1-2; D might be TRBD1 (6 bases). Germline V gene data show CDR1 as LNHDA and CDR2 as SQIVND (reference sequence). This CDR3 spans 13 amino acids. V gave up 3 bases and J gave up 8 bases, with 13 bases separating them.

This clone was seen a single time. The chain links TRBV5-1 to TRBJ1-4, with TRBD1 identical over 10 bases. V shed 0 bases, J shed 8 bases, and the junction held 4 bases outside the gene matches. The CDR3 spans 15 residues. The germline CDR1 and CDR2 sequences are SGHRS and YFSETQ. CDR3 in amino acids: CASSLEGTGVEKLFF. CDR3 DNA: TGCGCCAGCAGCTTGGAGGGGACAGGGGTCGAAAAACTGTTTTTT.

The chain links TRBV9 to TRBJ2-7, with TRBD1 matching over 10 bases. CDR1 and CDR2 (germline): SGDLS, YYNGEE. The CDR3 covers 16 residues. The junction had 10 bases not matched to a gene; V was cut back by 3 bases and J by 4 bases. In nucleotides, the CDR3 is TGTGCCAGCAGCGCTCGAGGGACAGGGGAGATATACGAGCAGTACTTC. Its translation: CASSARGTGEIYEQYF.

The chain carries TRBV18 and TRBJ2-5; 11 bases agree with TRBD1. Germline values: CDR1 KGHSH, CDR2 LQKENI. The CDR3 runs 15 residues. Trimming took 0 bases from V and 7 from J; bases not matched to a gene: 4. CDR3 nucleotide sequence: TGTGCCAGCTCACCACCTAACGGGACAGGGGGGACCCAGTACTTC. This gives the protein CASSPPNGTGGTQYF.

V gene TRBV7-9 combines with J gene TRBJ2-7, with D maybe TRBD2 (6 bases). V lost 0 bases to trimming and J lost 2 bases, with 8 bases between them. CDR3 length equals 14 residues. Germline CDR1 is SEHNR and CDR2 is FQNEAQ (reference sequence). The CDR3 DNA sequence: TGTGCCAGCAGCTTAGCCGGCGGGACCTACGAGCAGTACTTC. Encoded protein: CASSLAGGTYEQYF.

The V call is TRBV6-5, the J call TRBJ2-7; TRBD2 might be the D (7 bases). Germline values: CDR1 MNHEY, CDR2 SVGAGI. The CDR3 is 15 amino acids. The V and J ends lost 2 bases and 1 base respectively, with 12 bases between them. In nucleotides, the CDR3 is TGTGCCAGCAGTTACGGAGGGGGGGCATCCTACGAGCAGTACTTC. It is translated as CASSYGGGASYEQYF.

The rearrangement links TRBV28 to TRBJ1-1; 7 nucleotides line up with TRBD1. V trimming: 5 bases; J trimming: 6 bases; junction bases outside the gene matches: 6. The CDR3 is 13 residues long. CDR1 is MDHEN and CDR2 is SYDVKM in the germline V gene. DNA for the CDR3: TGTGCCAGCAGTGACAGGGTTAAAGCTGAAGCTTTCTTT. This encodes CASSDRVKAEAFF.